This T cell receptor (beta chain) comes out of a study of shared clonotypes between healthy human individuals. Study in general: Serving as donors were a couple of women and a few men, whose ages spanned 18 to 49. Donors had three CD4 naive, three CD4 memory, two CD8 naive and one CD8 memory plate apiece.

Per germline, CDR1 MDHEN and CDR2 SYDVKM. This CDR3 has 14 amino acids. The V gene lost 6 bases and the J gene lost 3 bases, with 15 bases spanning the gap. Repertoires were generated with immunoSEQ multiplex PCR, while TCRdb's copy carries only in-frame clones and drops some. The sample includes roughly 700,000 clones, under 80% seen only once; the top ten take under 2%. The sample holds one count of this clone. The specimen was memory CD4+ T cells sorted from blood. Subset: CD45RA-negative fraction. The clonotype originates from a woman aged 25 to 39 in good health. J is TRBJ2-7 and V is TRBV28; perhaps TRBD2 as D (6 bases). CDR3 bases: TGTGCCAGCAGAGTGGGGGGATCCATCTACGAGCAGTACTTC. Its translation is CASRVGGSIYEQYF.